A single sample is the source of the 29 T cell receptor beta chains below, sequenced in a study of blood T cell repertoires in COVID-19 (dated by TCRdb to 2020 to 2021). Libraries were constructed by the immunoSEQ multiplex PCR assay. In TCRdb, the immuneACCESS table is reduced to in-frame sequences with V and J assigned. These tables do not hold every clone; where another copy was compared, an unresolved V gene accounts for under half, and the others remain unexplained. The sample table shows some 170,000 clones, and roughly 79% are seen once. The ten largest clonotypes hold about 26% of the sample. Sequencing used peripheral blood. The receptors come from a woman in her 70s with acute or convalescent COVID-19.

V gene TRBV20-1 combines with J gene TRBJ1-2, with D tentatively TRBD1 (5 bases). V was shortened by 5 bases and J by 12 bases, with 16 bases between the two germline ends. CDR1 is DFQATT, CDR2 SNEGSKA, per germline (reference sequence). The CDR3 extends over 11 amino acids. In nucleotides, the CDR3 is TGCAGTGCTTACCTAATGGACACCCACACCTTC. Protein: CSAYLMDTHTF.

This clone was seen more than once but under ten times. The J gene is TRBJ2-7, the V gene TRBV19; D is possibly TRBD2 (5 bases). Trimming pared 6 bases from V and 0 bases from J, leaving 15 bases between. In germline, CDR1 is LNHDA, CDR2 SQIVND (reference sequence). The CDR3 length is 15 residues. CDR3 nucleotides: TGTGCCAGTAGGGACCTAGCCTCTGGCTCCTACGAGCAGTACTTC. Amino acid sequence: CASRDLASGSYEQYF.

The chain couples TRBV29-1 to TRBJ2-5; TRBD2 agrees at 7 bases. J lost 2 bases, V lost 6 bases, and 9 bases had no gene match. CDR3 length: 14 residues. Germline assignment: CDR1 SQVTM and CDR2 ANQGSEA. The CDR3, as DNA: TGCAGCGTAAGGTCTAGCGGCCTACAAGAGACCCAGTACTTC. Translation: CSVRSSGLQETQYF. Supplemented by reference TRBV29-1 and TRBJ2-5, the full variable domain reads SAVISQKPSRDICQRGTSLTIQCQVDSQVTMMFWYRQQPGQSLTLIATANQGSEATYESGFVIDKFPISRPNLTFSTLTVSNMSPEDSSIYLCSVRSSGLQETQYFGPGTRLLVL.

This clone was observed a single time. The chain combines TRBV3-1 (or the pseudogene TRBV3-2) with TRBJ2-1; 10 positions match TRBD2. Per the germline V gene, CDR1 is LGHDT and CDR2 is YNNKEL (reference sequence). V lost 4 bases, J lost 8 bases, and 11 bases stayed unmatched. The CDR3 loop spans 16 amino acids. CDR3 sequence (DNA): TGTGCCAGCAGCCCGAGGTGGCTAGCGGGGGCCCATGAGCAGTTCTTC. Amino acids: CASSPRWLAGAHEQFF.

The chain employs TRBV3-1 (or the pseudogene TRBV3-2) and TRBJ2-3; D perhaps matches TRBD2 (5 bases). V was pared by 4 bases and J by 2 bases, with 10 bases between. The CDR3 has 14 amino acids. CDR1 and CDR2 from the germline V gene are LGHDT and YNNKEL (reference sequence). The chain's CDR3 is CASSPRLTTDTQYF. The CDR3 region has the DNA TGTGCCAGCAGCCCCCGACTAACCACAGATACGCAGTATTTT.

The chain links TRBV4-1 to TRBJ1-2; 11 positions agree with TRBD1. This CDR3 is built from 16 residues. Germline-derived CDR1 and CDR2 are MGHRA and YSYEKL. V lost 4 bases, J lost 8 bases, and 12 bases stayed unmatched. The DNA for the CDR3 is TGCGCCAGCAGCCCCACGGGGGACAGGGGGTCTGGGGGCTACACCTTC. Translating gives CASSPTGDRGSGGYTF.

CDR3 in amino acids: CASSLRPTSGDYNEQFF. The CDR3 region has the DNA TGTGCCAGCAGCTTACGACCAACTAGCGGGGATTACAATGAGCAGTTCTTC. The J gene is TRBJ2-1, the V gene TRBV7-3; TRBD2 matches 10 bases. The CDR3 runs 17 residues. The ends lost 2 bases at V and 4 bases at J; junction bases unmatched: 8. CDR1 SGHTA and CDR2 FQGTGA come from the germline V gene.

The V gene is TRBV12-2, the J gene TRBJ2-5; no check of the table's D call, TRBD2, against the DNA was made. TRBV12-2 is termed a pseudogene. The CDR3 loop spans 21 amino acids. The CDR3 region has the DNA TGTGCAAGTCGCTTAAACGCCCTGCGTTGGTGGACTAGCGGGATTAGGGAGACCCAGTACTTC. Translating gives CASRLNALRWWTSGIRETQYF.

V gene TRBV15 combines with J gene TRBJ2-5; perhaps TRBD1 as D (5 bases). The CDR3 loop spans 17 amino acids. V dropped 0 bases and J dropped 4 bases, with 18 bases sitting between them. Looked up from germline, CDR1 is LNHNV and CDR2 is YYDKDF (reference sequence). The CDR3 DNA reads TGTGCCACCAGCAGAGATCACAGGACGAGCACGTCAGAGACCCAGTACTTC. Encoded protein: CATSRDHRTSTSETQYF.

The genes are TRBV5-1 and TRBJ2-7; D may be TRBD2 (6 bases). This CDR3 comprises 16 residues. The V end was cut by 0 bases, the J end by 0 bases, with 13 bases between. Germline-derived CDR1 and CDR2 are SGHRS and YFSETQ. DNA of the CDR3: TGCGCCAGCAGCTTGGATTCCCGGGAGAGCTCCTACGAGCAGTACTTC. Protein sequence: CASSLDSRESSYEQYF.

This clone came up a few times. The genes are TRBV7-7 and TRBJ2-1; perhaps TRBD2 as D (6 bases). CDR3 length equals 13 residues. In germline, CDR1 is SSHAT, CDR2 FNYEAQ (reference sequence). V lost 6 bases and J lost 4, with 10 bases in between. CDR3 in amino acids: CASSSSVYNEQFF. Written as DNA, the CDR3 is TGTGCCAGCAGTTCTAGCGTGTACAATGAGCAGTTCTTC.

The chain carries TRBV7-9 and TRBJ1-2, with a possible D match to TRBD1 (5 bases). The CDR3 sequence is 13 residues long. Germline V CDR1 and CDR2: SEHNR, FQNEAQ (reference sequence). V gave up 3 bases and J gave up 2 bases, with 7 bases separating them. The CDR3 DNA follows: TGTGCCAGCAGCTTCGGGGGGAACTATGGCTACACCTTC. Its protein product is CASSFGGNYGYTF.

V and J are TRBV5-1 and TRBJ2-3; 11 bases align to TRBD2. The CDR3 has 17 residues. J lost 0 bases, V lost 4 bases, and 7 bases had no gene match. In germline, CDR1 is SGHRS, CDR2 YFSETQ. CDR3 residues: CASSEASSGGSTDTQYF. CDR3 sequence (DNA): TGCGCCAGCAGCGAAGCCTCTAGCGGGGGGAGCACAGATACGCAGTATTTT. The entire variable domain, with the rest obtained from reference TRBV5-1 and TRBJ2-3, is as follows: KAGVTQTPRYLIKTRGQQVTLSCSPISGHRSVSWYQQTPGQGLQFLFEYFSETQRNKGNFPGRFSGRQFSNSRSEMNVSTLELGDSALYLCASSEASSGGSTDTQYFGPGTRLTVL.

V usage is TRBV3-1 (or the pseudogene TRBV3-2) and J usage is TRBJ1-1; possible D gene TRBD1, 5 bases. Trimming removed 5 bases from V and 5 bases from J, with 15 bases in between. Germline CDR1 LGHDT, CDR2 YNNKEL (reference sequence). This CDR3 has 14 amino acids. This CDR3 is CASSFRQFETEAFF. The DNA of the CDR3 is TGTGCCAGCAGCTTCAGACAGTTTGAGACTGAAGCTTTCTTT.

This clone was seen only a few times. A junction end diverges from the germline sequence, so it may reflect a read error. This chain links TRBV20-1 with TRBJ1-2; 10 bases map to TRBD1. This CDR3 has 9 residues. The germline gives CDR1 DFQATT, CDR2 SNEGSKA (reference sequence). CDR3 in amino acids: CSAGDRGGF. The CDR3 DNA is TGCAGTGCTGGGGACAGGGGTGGCTTC.

The CDR3 here is CASSLQGIGTDTQYF. The CDR3, as DNA: TGTGCCAGCAGTCTCCAGGGGATTGGCACAGATACGCAGTATTTT. The chain links TRBV27 to TRBJ2-3, with D maybe TRBD1 (6 bases). This CDR3 comprises 15 residues. CDR1 and CDR2 (germline): MNHEY, SMNVEV (reference sequence). Trimming stripped 5 bases from V and 1 base from J, with 13 bases between.

This clone was counted a single time. The chain joins TRBV10-2 to TRBJ2-5; TRBD1 matches at 9 bases. V shed 0 bases and J 5 bases; nucleotides not matched to a gene: 4. Germline assignment: CDR1 WSHSY and CDR2 SAAADI. The CDR3 is 15 residues long. The CDR3 DNA reads TGCGCCAGCAGTGAGTCCTACAGGGGGCGGGAGACCCAGTACTTC. It is translated as CASSESYRGRETQYF.

The V call is TRBV3-1 (or the pseudogene TRBV3-2), the J call TRBJ1-3; D unclear. Germline CDR1 is LGHDT and CDR2 is YNNKEL (reference sequence). Trimming took 3 bases from V and 7 from J, leaving 10 bases between them. The CDR3 has 13 amino acids. The CDR3 DNA follows: TGTGCCAGCAGCCAGATTCCCGGGAACACCATATATTTT. Its translation is CASSQIPGNTIYF.

This clone has only one observation. The rearrangement uses TRBV11-3 and TRBJ2-3; possible D gene TRBD2, 7 bases. The germline CDR1 and CDR2 sequences are SGHNT and YENEEA. The V and J ends lost 3 bases and 1 base respectively, with 11 bases between them. This CDR3 is built from 15 residues. The chain's CDR3 is CASSFGGAGTDTQYF. The CDR3 DNA follows: TGTGCCAGCAGCTTTGGGGGGGCAGGCACAGATACGCAGTATTTT.

The chain has TRBV11-2 and TRBJ2-1; D is uncertain. The V gene's germline CDR1 is SGHAT and CDR2 FQNNGV. V was cut by 3 bases and J by 3 bases, with 6 bases left in between. This CDR3 comprises 13 residues. The CDR3, as DNA: TGTGCCAGCAGCTTTTCTAGCTACAATGAGCAGTTCTTC. As protein: CASSFSSYNEQFF.

V usage is TRBV10-3 and J usage is TRBJ2-7, with 9 nucleotides matching TRBD1. J lost 9 bases, V lost 0 bases, and 6 bases had no gene match. Germline assignment: CDR1 ENHRY and CDR2 SYGVKD. The CDR3 extends over 14 amino acids. CDR3 nucleotide sequence: TGTGCCATCAGTGAGTCTGCGACAGGGGGGTGGCAGTACTTC. It codes for CAISESATGGWQYF.

The rearrangement joins TRBV7-9 to TRBJ2-5; 8 nucleotides match TRBD2. The V gene end was trimmed by 2 bases and the J gene end by 5 bases; junction bases not matched to a gene: 10. CDR3 size: 16 residues. Germline lookup yields CDR1 SEHNR and CDR2 FQNEAQ (reference sequence). The CDR3 sequence: CASSLSGTSLRETQYF. The CDR3 DNA sequence: TGTGCCAGCAGCTTATCTGGGACTAGTCTTCGCGAGACCCAGTACTTC.

DNA of the CDR3: TGTGCCAGCAGCTTGGGTGGGACAGGGGGCTCTCAGCCCCAGCATTTT. Protein product: CASSLGGTGGSQPQHF. The chain is built from TRBV5-6 and TRBJ1-5, with 12 bases lining up with TRBD1. The V gene's germline CDR1 is SGHDT and CDR2 YYEEEE. CDR3 length: 16 amino acids. The ends lost 0 bases at V and 6 bases at J; junction bases unmatched: 4. Full variable domain (outside the CDR3, taken from reference TRBV5-6 and TRBJ1-5): DAGVTQSPTHLIKTRGQQVTLRCSPKSGHDTVSWYQQALGQGPQFIFQYYEEEERQRGNFPDRFSGHQFPNYSSELNVNALLLGDSALYLCASSLGGTGGSQPQHFGDGTRLSIL.

The sample holds a few counts of this clone. The DNA for the CDR3 is TGTGCCAGCTCAAGAGACAGGGATGACGAGCAGTACTTC. Amino acid sequence: CASSRDRDDEQYF. The chain is built from TRBV18 and TRBJ2-7; 7 nucleotides agree with TRBD1. V lost 5 bases and J lost 5; bases outside the gene matches: 6. Per the germline V gene, CDR1 is KGHSH and CDR2 is LQKENI. The CDR3 contains 13 residues.

The chain recombines TRBV25-1 with TRBJ2-3; 9 bases line up with TRBD2. Looked up from germline, CDR1 is MGHDK and CDR2 is SYGVNS. The CDR3 is 17 residues long. Germline trimming cut 2 bases from V and 4 bases from J; bases unmatched to any gene: 10. DNA for the CDR3: TGTGCCAGCAGTGAAGGGGCGGGAGGGCCGGTTGCAGATACGCAGTATTTT. Translating gives CASSEGAGGPVADTQYF.

The chain couples TRBV14 to TRBJ2-1; TRBD1 might be the D (5 bases). V lost 2 bases, J lost 2 bases, and 13 bases lay in between. The CDR3 covers 16 residues. The germline V gene has CDR1 SGHDN and CDR2 FVKESK. In nucleotides, the CDR3 is TGTGCCAGCAGCCAAAATCAGGGATGGACCTACAATGAGCAGTTCTTC. This encodes CASSQNQGWTYNEQFF.

A single count supports this clone. The V and J genes are TRBV2 and TRBJ2-2, with 12 bases aligning to TRBD1. V gave up 6 bases and J gave up 7 bases; unmatched junction bases: 9. The CDR3 extends over 16 amino acids. Germline V gene data show CDR1 as SNHLY and CDR2 as FYNNEI. Here the CDR3 DNA reads TGTGCCAGCAGCGCCGGGACAGGGGGCGGAGGCGGGGAGCTGTTTTTT. The encoded protein is CASSAGTGGGGGELFF.

The CDR3 DNA reads TGTGCCAGCAGCCAACATTTAGCGGGAGTAGGGGAGCAGTACTTC. Its translation is CASSQHLAGVGEQYF. The genes are TRBV3-1 (or the pseudogene TRBV3-2) and TRBJ2-7, with 9 nucleotides matching TRBD2. Germline assignment: CDR1 LGHDT and CDR2 YNNKEL (reference sequence). The J segment lost 7 bases and the V segment lost 2 bases, leaving 9 bases of the junction unmatched. This CDR3 has 15 amino acids.

This CDR3 is CASSQEGTFLSYEQYF. In DNA form, the CDR3 reads TGCGCCAGCAGCCAAGAGGGGACTTTCCTTTCCTACGAGCAGTACTTC. V gene TRBV4-1 combines with J gene TRBJ2-7, with a tentative D call TRBD2 (6 bases). Germline V gene lookup returns CDR1 MGHRA and CDR2 YSYEKL. V gave up 0 bases and J gave up 1 base, with 13 bases separating them. The CDR3 loop spans 16 amino acids.